A selection of T cell receptor beta chains follows, all from one sample in a study of blood T cell repertoires in COVID-19. Repertoires were generated with immunoSEQ multiplex PCR, while TCRdb's copy carries only in-frame clones and drops some. Found here are 180,000 or so clones, around 87% of them singletons; the top ten hold around 2.5%. The source material was peripheral blood. Every receptor here comes from a middle-aged man with active or convalescent COVID-19. Both conserved end residues are part of each CDR3. The D gene is left open where the match is weak. Clone size is given for some rows only: seen once, a few or many times, or a class if the clone is expanded.

V	D	size	J	DNA	CDR3
TRBV6-2/TRBV6-3	TRBD1	.	TRBJ2-3	TGTGCCAGCAGTACCCTGGGACAGGGGGCAACGGATACGCAGTATTTT	CASSTLGQGATDTQYF
TRBV6-5	TRBD1	.	TRBJ1-6	TGTGCCAGCAGTTACTCGAGGGGACAGGGGCATTCACCCCTCCACTTT	CASSYSRGQGHSPLHF
TRBV6-5	TRBD1	.	TRBJ1-5	TGTGCCAGCAGCTGGGACAGGGTTGACAATCAGCCCCAGCATTTT	CASSWDRVDNQPQHF
TRBV6-5	TRBD1	.	TRBJ1-1	TGTGCCAGCAGTTACGGGGACAGGCGAAACACTGAAGCTTTCTTT	CASSYGDRRNTEAFF
TRBV5-6	TRBD1	.	TRBJ1-2	TGTGCCAGCAGCATCAACAGGGGAGAAGCTAACTATGGCTACACCTTC	CASSINRGEANYGYTF
TRBV3-1/TRBV3-2	TRBD2	.	TRBJ2-7	TGTGCCAGCAGCCAAAACGCGGGGGTCGGGAGGCAGTACTTC	CASSQNAGVGRQYF
TRBV25-1	TRBD1	.	TRBJ1-4	TGTGCCAGCAGTGAGCGGACAGGGGAAAGTGAAAAACTGTTTTTT	CASSERTGESEKLFF
TRBV3-1/TRBV3-2	TRBD1	.	TRBJ2-7	TGTGCCAGCAGCCATTCCGGACAGGGTACCTACGAGCAGTACTTC	CASSHSGQGTYEQYF
TRBV6-4	.	.	TRBJ2-6	TGTGCCAGCAGTGCCCGGGACAACTCTGGGGCCAACGTCCTGACTTTC	CASSARDNSGANVLTF
TRBV7-6	TRBD2	.	TRBJ2-3	TGTGCCAGCAGCTCCAGGAGGGCCAGCGGGGGGCTATCAGATACGCAGTATTTT	CASSSRRASGGLSDTQYF
TRBV2	.	.	TRBJ2-3	TGTGCCAGCAGTGGAGAACGCACAGATACGCAGTATTTT	CASSGERTDTQYF
TRBV4-1	TRBD1	.	TRBJ1-5	TGCGCCAGCAGCCAAGAGGGACAGGGGAGGCAGCCCCAGCATTTT	CASSQEGQGRQPQHF
TRBV5-1	TRBD1	.	TRBJ2-5	TGCGCCAGCAGCTTCGACAGGGGTGGGGAGACCCAGTACTTC	CASSFDRGGETQYF
TRBV7-2	TRBD1	.	TRBJ2-5	TGTGCCAGCAGCTTAGGCGGACAGGTTCAAGAGACCCAGTACTTC	CASSLGGQVQETQYF
TRBV9	.	.	TRBJ2-3	TGTGCCAGCAGTCGTAGCGTAAACACAGATACGCAGTATTTT	CASSRSVNTDTQYF
TRBV6-5	.	.	TRBJ1-5	TGTGCCAGCAGCCCCTCAGTTCATCAGCCCCAGCATTTT	CASSPSVHQPQHF
TRBV11-2	.	.	TRBJ2-1	TGTGCCAGCAGCTATCCCCAGGGGTTAAGCTCCTACAATGAGCAGTTCTTC	CASSYPQGLSSYNEQFF
TRBV6-5	TRBD1	.	TRBJ1-4	TGTGCCAGCAGCCCCGACAGGGGACTTGCTGAAAAACTGTTTTTT	CASSPDRGLAEKLFF
TRBV18	.	.	TRBJ1-4	TGTGCCAGCTCTATCCGCCCCGGTCAAAATAATGAAAAACTGTTTTTT	CASSIRPGQNNEKLFF
TRBV3-1/TRBV3-2	TRBD1	.	TRBJ1-5	TGTGCCAGCAGCCGAGAAGGGACAGGGGGCGGTCAGCCCCAGCATTTT	CASSREGTGGGQPQHF
TRBV7-9	.	.	TRBJ1-2	TGTGCCAGCGGGCCCTTGGAGGGGCCGCTAACCTATGGCTACACCTTC	CASGPLEGPLTYGYTF
TRBV27	TRBD1	.	TRBJ1-2	TGTGCCAGCAGTCTACAGGGGAGAGGGGGATATGGCTACACCTTC	CASSLQGRGGYGYTF
TRBV3-1/TRBV3-2	.	.	TRBJ2-2	.	CASSSSRGTGELFF
TRBV10-3	.	.	TRBJ1-2	TGTGCCATCAGTGAGTCGGTGGGGGCTTATGGCTACACCTTC	CAISESVGAYGYTF
TRBV5-1	.	.	TRBJ1-1	TGCGCCAGCAGCCAGAGACCAGGGGCCACTGAAGCTTTCTTT	CASSQRPGATEAFF
TRBV28	.	.	TRBJ2-3	TGTGCCAGCACCCCTCCCATACGGGCGGGGTCAGATACGCAGTATTTT	CASTPPIRAGSDTQYF
TRBV2	.	.	TRBJ1-5	TGTGCCAGCAGTGGGGAGAAGAGCAATCAGCCCCAGCATTTT	CASSGEKSNQPQHF
TRBV4-2	TRBD1	once	TRBJ2-7	TGTGCCAGCAGCCATGAACAGGGGAGCGAGCAGTACTTC	CASSHEQGSEQYF
TRBV6-6	.	.	TRBJ2-5	TGTGCCAGCAGTGGCCCAGGGGCCCAAGAGACCCAGTACTTC	CASSGPGAQETQYF
TRBV11-2	.	.	TRBJ1-2	TGTGCCAGCAGCCAATTGCTTAGGACACCTTCGGATGGCTACACCTTC	CASSQLLRTPSDGYTF
TRBV30	.	.	TRBJ1-5	TGTGCCTGGAGGGGGGGGCCATCAAAGCCCCAGCATTTT	CAWRGGPSKPQHF
TRBV27	.	.	TRBJ1-5	TGTGCCAGCAGTTTATCGTCGTTTCGGGGCAATCAGCCCCAGCATTTT	CASSLSSFRGNQPQHF
TRBV6-2/TRBV6-3	.	.	TRBJ2-7	TGTGCCAGCAGTTACTCCGGACAGCGGCGATCTGCCCTCTCCTACGAGCAGTACTTC	CASSYSGQRRSALSYEQYF
TRBV6-5	.	.	TRBJ1-2	TGTGCCAGCAGCAGGGGCGCGGACTATGGCTACACCTTC	CASSRGADYGYTF
TRBV4-1	.	.	TRBJ1-2	TGCGCCAGCAGCCAAGAGGCAGGGCCCCATGGCTACACCTTC	CASSQEAGPHGYTF
TRBV14	.	.	TRBJ1-6	TGTGCCAGCAGCCAAGAGTTATCACCCCTCCACTTT	CASSQELSPLHF
TRBV5-6	TRBD1	.	TRBJ1-1	TGTGCCAGCAGCGAAATAACTCCCAGGGACAGGGGGCCTACTGAAGCTTTCTTT	CASSEITPRDRGPTEAFF
TRBV7-9	.	.	TRBJ1-3	TGTGCCAGCAGCTTAGTGGGCAGCTACTCTGGAAACACCATATATTTT	CASSLVGSYSGNTIYF
TRBV11-2	.	.	TRBJ1-1	TGTGCCAGCAGCTTAGGTGCTTTACAGGTTGTGAACACTGAAGCTTTCTTT	CASSLGALQVVNTEAFF
TRBV28	TRBD1	.	TRBJ2-1	TGTGCCAGCAGTTTCTTTGGGACAGGGGAGTACAATGAGCAGTTCTTC	CASSFFGTGEYNEQFF
TRBV19	.	.	TRBJ1-1	TGTGCCAGTAGTACGACAGACAACACTGAAGCTTTCTTT	CASSTTDNTEAFF
TRBV6-5	TRBD1	few	TRBJ1-5	TGTGCCAGCAGTTCGGACAGGGCCCACAATCAGCCCCAGCATTTT	CASSSDRAHNQPQHF
TRBV9	.	.	TRBJ2-7	TGTGCCAGCAGCGTTAGAGACAGGCCCCACGAGCAGTACTTC	CASSVRDRPHEQYF
TRBV6-5	.	.	TRBJ1-1	TGTGCCAGCAGTTACCAGAATGAAGCTTTCTTT	CASSYQNEAFF
TRBV18	.	.	TRBJ1-2	TGTGCCAGCTCACCACCGGTAGCAGGGAAGGCTAACTATGGCTACACCTTC	CASSPPVAGKANYGYTF
TRBV4-1	.	.	TRBJ1-2	TGCGCCAGCAGCCAAGTCCAGGGGACAGGCTACACCTTC	CASSQVQGTGYTF
TRBV6-5	.	.	TRBJ1-1	TGTGCCAGCAGCGGACAACGGGCTGAAGCTTTCTTT	CASSGQRAEAFF
TRBV6-1	.	.	TRBJ1-2	TGTGCCAGCAGTGAAGCGCTTCCAGGCTCAGCTGGCTACACCTTC	CASSEALPGSAGYTF
TRBV7-6	.	.	TRBJ2-2	TGTGCCAGCAGCTTAGGTAGCGTCACCGGGGAGCTGTTTTTT	CASSLGSVTGELFF
TRBV4-1	.	.	TRBJ1-4	TGCGCCAGCAGCCAACTGGGGCCCGTGACAGAAAAACTGTTTTTT	CASSQLGPVTEKLFF
TRBV9	.	.	TRBJ2-1	TGTGCCAGCAGCGTCACAGGAGAGTCCTACAATGAGCAGTTCTTC	CASSVTGESYNEQFF
TRBV7-9	.	.	TRBJ2-3	TGTGCCAGCAGCTTTCACACAGATACGCAGTATTTT	CASSFHTDTQYF
TRBV5-5	.	.	TRBJ2-1	TGTGCCAGCAGCTTGGGCGCCTTAAGGAGCTCCTACAATGAGCAGTTCTTC	CASSLGALRSSYNEQFF
TRBV20-1	.	.	TRBJ1-1	TGCAGTGTTTTCGGCACTGAAGCTTTCTTT	CSVFGTEAFF
TRBV5-6	.	.	TRBJ2-7	TGTGCCAGCAGCTTGGGAAACGGGAACTACGAGCAGTACTTC	CASSLGNGNYEQYF
TRBV7-9	TRBD1	few	TRBJ2-7	TGTGCCAGCAGCCCCCGACAGGGATCCTACGAGCAGTACTTC	CASSPRQGSYEQYF
TRBV24-1	.	.	TRBJ2-2	TGTGCCACCAGTGATTTGCACGGACACGGGGAGCTGTTTTTT	CATSDLHGHGELFF